The 31 T cell receptor beta chains in this list originate from one sample, sequenced in a study of blood T cell repertoires in COVID-19 (dated by TCRdb to the early 2020s). Library prep was done by the immunoSEQ multiplex PCR assay. The immuneACCESS repertoire file appears here via TCRdb, limited to in-frame rearrangements. These files lack a portion of the clones; in checked studies, under half of the deficit traces to unresolved V genes, and the cause of the others is not known. The sample has tens of thousands of clones on record, about 90% of them singletons. Roughly 14% of the sample is in the top ten clones. Sequenced material: peripheral blood. Every receptor here comes from a human donor in a cohort sampled during active COVID-19.

The chain links TRBV10-3 to TRBJ2-5, with 14 bases that match TRBD2. The germline V gene encodes CDR1 ENHRY and CDR2 SYGVKD. The CDR3 extends over 16 amino acids. V was clipped by 1 base and J by 3 bases; unmatched bases: 1. The CDR3 coding sequence is TGTGCCATCAGTGAGTGGGGACTAGCGGGAGAAGAGACCCAGTACTTC. It yields the protein CAISEWGLAGEETQYF.

V and J are TRBV29-1 and TRBJ2-7, with D tentatively TRBD1 (5 bases). The CDR3 is 11 residues long. Germline CDR1 is SQVTM and CDR2 is ANQGSEA. Between the trimmed V and J ends, which lost 6 bases and 4 bases, there was a span of 10 bases. The CDR3 protein is CSVMTVYEQYF. CDR3 nucleotide sequence: TGCAGCGTCATGACAGTGTACGAGCAGTACTTC.

The rearrangement links TRBV30 to TRBJ1-5; TRBD1 matches at 11 bases. The trim removed 0 bases at V and 6 bases at J, leaving 7 bases unmatched. This CDR3 spans 16 amino acids. Germline-derived CDR1 and CDR2 are GTSNPN and SVGIG (reference sequence). The CDR3 DNA is TGTGCCTGGAGTGTAGCGGGGACAGGGGGTCTTCAGCCCCAGCATTTT. Translation gives CAWSVAGTGGLQPQHF.

The CDR3 sequence: CASSSGQGLYSNQPQHF. The CDR3 DNA reads as TGTGCCAGCAGTTCGGGACAGGGGCTTTATAGCAATCAGCCCCAGCATTTT. The V and J genes are TRBV28 and TRBJ1-5; 10 nucleotides align to TRBD1. The CDR3 has 17 amino acids. Germline CDR1 and CDR2: MDHEN and SYDVKM. Trimming removed 4 bases from V and 0 bases from J; junction bases left unmatched: 6.

J is TRBJ2-7 and V is TRBV9, with D possibly matching TRBD2 (6 bases). Trimming cost V 0 bases and J 2 bases, with 9 bases left between them. The CDR3 is made up of 14 amino acids. Germline CDR1 is SGDLS and CDR2 is YYNGEE. Written as DNA, the CDR3 is TGTGCCAGCAGCGTAGAACTAGCCCCCTACGAGCAGTACTTC. This gives the protein CASSVELAPYEQYF.

CDR3: CSASRDSGANVLTF. The CDR3 DNA is TGCAGTGCGAGTCGGGACTCTGGGGCCAACGTCCTGACTTTC. V gene TRBV20-1 combines with J gene TRBJ2-6; TRBD2 is a possible D gene (5 bases). Between the trimmed V and J ends, which lost 6 bases and 0 bases, there was a span of 9 bases. The length of the CDR3 is 14 residues. The germline V gene encodes CDR1 DFQATT and CDR2 SNEGSKA (reference sequence).

This clone has a handful of counts. The chain employs TRBV4-2 and TRBJ1-2; D unresolved. V lost 2 bases and J lost 1, with 8 bases in between. The CDR3 sequence is 14 residues long. Germline V gene lookup returns CDR1 LGHNA and CDR2 YNFKEQ. Written as DNA, the CDR3 is TGTGCCAGCAGCCAACGGCAGGTTAACTATGGCTACACCTTC. Its translation is CASSQRQVNYGYTF.

V usage is TRBV7-3 and J usage is TRBJ2-1; 10 positions match TRBD2. V shed 1 base, J shed 6 bases, and the junction held 9 bases outside the gene matches. This CDR3 has 17 amino acids. From germline, CDR1 is SGHTA and CDR2 FQGTGA. CDR3 protein: CASSLKAGGPLTNEQFF. The CDR3 nucleotides are TGTGCCAGCAGCTTAAAAGCGGGAGGGCCACTAACCAATGAGCAGTTCTTC.

This chain joins TRBV11-3 and TRBJ2-5; weak D call: TRBD1 (6 bases). The germline gives CDR1 SGHNT, CDR2 YENEEA. The CDR3 has 16 residues. Trimming took 5 bases from V and 2 from J, leaving 18 bases between them. The CDR3 nucleotides are TGTGCCAGCAGCGGTAACTTCGGGACACGGCAAGAGACCCAGTACTTC. The encoded protein is CASSGNFGTRQETQYF.

Here the CDR3 reads CASSPTGGSTDTQYF. CDR3 nucleotides: TGTGCCAGCAGCCCGACAGGGGGCAGCACAGATACGCAGTATTTT. The chain couples TRBV7-3 to TRBJ2-3; 10 bases align to TRBD1. The CDR3 loop spans 15 amino acids. Germline V gene sequence: CDR1 SGHTA, CDR2 FQGTGA. V was clipped by 5 bases and J by 0 bases; unmatched bases: 2. Complete variable domain (other parts from reference TRBV7-3 and TRBJ2-3): GAGVSQTPSNKVTEKGKYVELRCDPISGHTALYWYRQSLGQGPEFLIYFQGTGAADDSGLPNDRFFAVRPEGSVSTLKIQRTERGDSAVYLCASSPTGGSTDTQYFGPGTRLTVL.

The chain employs TRBV29-1 and TRBJ2-7; 11 positions match TRBD2. Trimming took 2 bases from V and 0 from J; bases not matched to a gene: 6. Germline V CDR1 and CDR2: SQVTM, ANQGSEA. The CDR3 is made up of 16 amino acids. CDR3 nucleotide sequence: TGCAGCGTTGAATTTGCTAGCGGGAGGAGCTCCTACGAGCAGTACTTC. Amino acids: CSVEFASGRSSYEQYF.

The chain recombines TRBV10-3 with TRBJ2-1, with 7 bases matching TRBD1. The CDR3 totals 14 residues. Germline V gene sequence: CDR1 ENHRY, CDR2 SYGVKD. The trim removed 2 bases at V and 6 bases at J, leaving 4 bases unmatched. For the CDR3, the DNA is TGTGCCATCAGTGAGGGGACAGCTCTCAATGAGCAGTTCTTC. Residues: CAISEGTALNEQFF.

The chain has TRBV11-2 and TRBJ2-7; possible D gene TRBD1, 6 bases. The germline V gene has CDR1 SGHAT and CDR2 FQNNGV. The CDR3 is 13 amino acids. V was trimmed by 8 bases and J by 3 bases, leaving 14 bases between them. CDR3 loop: CASATGTYYEQYF. The CDR3 nucleotides are TGTGCCAGCGCGACCGGGACATACTACGAGCAGTACTTC.

The rearrangement joins TRBV9 to TRBJ2-1, with 10 bases that match TRBD2. This CDR3 contains 16 residues. V lost 4 bases and J lost 9; bases outside the gene matches: 13. The germline V gene has CDR1 SGDLS and CDR2 YYNGEE. CDR3 amino acids: CASSSLLAGLFGEQFF. Written as DNA, the CDR3 is TGTGCCAGCAGCTCACTACTAGCGGGACTTTTTGGTGAGCAGTTCTTC.

With regard to this clone: Sequence at one end of the junction differs from germline and may be a read error. The rearrangement joins TRBV28 to TRBJ2-4, with 10 positions matching TRBD2. The CDR3 extends over 17 amino acids. Per the germline V gene, CDR1 is MDHEN and CDR2 is SYDVKM. CDR3 loop: CASSSYPRSSGSNIQYF. The CDR3 region has the DNA TGTGCCAGTAGTTCCTACCCGCGGTCTAGCGGGAGTAACATTCAGTACTTC.

This sequence joins TRBV20-1 and TRBJ1-5, with 7 bases that match TRBD1. V was clipped by 3 bases and J by 1 base; unmatched bases: 6. The CDR3 sequence is 15 residues long. Germline CDR1 and CDR2: DFQATT and SNEGSKA (reference sequence). In nucleotides, the CDR3 is TGCAGTGCTAGTAGGGGACAGTCCAGCAATCAGCCCCAGCATTTT. Protein sequence: CSASRGQSSNQPQHF.

This chain uses TRBV7-2 with TRBJ2-7; 8 bases fit TRBD2. The CDR3 extends over 15 amino acids. Trimming at V came to 1 base and at J to 3 bases, leaving 5 bases not matched to a gene. From germline, CDR1 is SGHTA and CDR2 FQGNSA. In DNA, the CDR3 is TGTGCCAGCAGCTTAGGTGGGACTAGTCGCTACGAGCAGTACTTC. It codes for CASSLGGTSRYEQYF.

The chain links TRBV18 to TRBJ2-5, with D maybe TRBD2 (5 bases). This CDR3 contains 15 residues. V lost 6 bases, J lost 0 bases, and 14 bases lay in between. The germline V gene encodes CDR1 KGHSH and CDR2 LQKENI. The CDR3 is CASSRHEGNQETQYF. The CDR3 DNA is TGTGCCAGCTCCCGACATGAGGGAAACCAAGAGACCCAGTACTTC.

V usage is TRBV18 and J usage is TRBJ2-2; D perhaps matches TRBD2 (6 bases). The V end lost 2 bases, the J end lost 4 bases, and 14 bases lay between the germline ends. The CDR3 is made up of 16 amino acids. Germline CDR1 KGHSH, CDR2 LQKENI. The DNA of the CDR3 is TGTGCCAGCTCACCAGCTCCCCAAGCGGGCACCGGGGAGCTGTTTTTT. Translating gives CASSPAPQAGTGELFF.

The V call is TRBV20-1, the J call TRBJ2-7, with a weak D call TRBD2 (6 bases). CDR1 is DFQATT and CDR2 is SNEGSKA in the germline V gene (reference sequence). V dropped 6 bases and J dropped 0 bases, with 6 bases sitting between them. This CDR3 comprises 11 residues. CDR3 nucleotide sequence: TGCAGTGCAGCGGGCTCCTACGAGCAGTACTTC. Translating it yields CSAAGSYEQYF.

The chain is built from TRBV5-1 and TRBJ1-1; no clear D gene. Trimming cost V 3 bases and J 1 base, with 13 bases left between them. This CDR3 region has 15 residues. The germline V gene encodes CDR1 SGHRS and CDR2 YFSETQ. CDR3 nucleotide sequence: TGCGCCAGCAGCTGGACTAGGACCAGGAACACTGAAGCTTTCTTT. Its translation: CASSWTRTRNTEAFF.

This clone was observed a few times. The chain joins TRBV19 to TRBJ2-7; TRBD2 aligns across 8 bases. This CDR3 is built from 15 residues. Unmatched junction bases numbered 9, after V lost 7 bases and J lost 1 base. The germline CDR1 and CDR2 sequences are LNHDA and SQIVND (reference sequence). The CDR3 reads CASKISGRGSYEQYF. The CDR3 DNA follows: TGTGCCAGTAAAATAAGCGGGAGAGGGTCCTACGAGCAGTACTTC.

The J gene is TRBJ2-7, the V gene TRBV5-1; 10 nucleotides match TRBD2. This CDR3 region has 15 residues. The V gene's germline CDR1 is SGHRS and CDR2 YFSETQ. V lost 0 bases to trimming and J lost 9 bases; unmatched junction nucleotides: 9. CDR3 DNA sequence: TGCGCCAGCAGCTTGGAGTCTAGCGGGGGACGAGGGCAGTACTTC. It encodes CASSLESSGGRGQYF.

The V and J genes are TRBV7-6 and TRBJ1-4, with a tentative D call TRBD1 (5 bases). V lost 7 bases to trimming and J lost 3 bases, with 15 bases between them. Germline assignment: CDR1 SGHVS and CDR2 FNYEAQ. CDR3 length: 15 residues. CDR3: CASNEGAGPNEKLFF. The CDR3 DNA reads TGTGCCAGCAACGAAGGTGCAGGGCCTAATGAAAAACTGTTTTTT.

V usage is TRBV28 and J usage is TRBJ1-2; D remains unclear. This CDR3 has 13 amino acids. The V gene lost 3 bases and the J gene lost 7 bases, with 12 bases spanning the gap. Germline V gives CDR1 MDHEN, CDR2 SYDVKM. In nucleotides, the CDR3 is TGTGCCAGCAGTTTGTGGCTGTCGGGTGGCTACACCTTC. As protein: CASSLWLSGGYTF.

J is TRBJ2-7 and V is TRBV7-8; 10 nucleotides align to TRBD2. Germline V CDR1 and CDR2: SGHVS, FQNEAQ. The CDR3 is 15 amino acids. V was pared by 0 bases and J by 6 bases, with 5 bases of the junction left unmatched. CDR3 coding DNA: TGTGCCAGCAGCTTAGCGGTTGCTAGCGGGGGCGAGCAGTACTTC. This translates into CASSLAVASGGEQYF.

The rearrangement uses TRBV18 and TRBJ1-2, with D possibly matching TRBD1 (6 bases). V was clipped by 3 bases and J by 2 bases, with 16 bases between them. The CDR3 is made up of 16 amino acids. Germline V gives CDR1 KGHSH, CDR2 LQKENI. CDR3 loop: CASSPRQIRGNYGYTF. The DNA of the CDR3 is TGTGCCAGCTCACCTAGACAAATCAGGGGAAACTATGGCTACACCTTC. Full variable domain (missing parts from reference TRBV18 and TRBJ1-2): NAGVMQNPRHLVRRRGQEARLRCSPMKGHSHVYWYRQLPEEGLKFMVYLQKENIIDESGMPKERFSAEFPKEGPSILRIQQVVRGDSAAYFCASSPRQIRGNYGYTFGSGTRLTVV.

V gene TRBV7-6 combines with J gene TRBJ1-6, with 9 bases fitting TRBD1. The length of the CDR3 is 16 residues. Per the germline V gene, CDR1 is SGHVS and CDR2 is FNYEAQ. Unmatched junction bases numbered 4, after V lost 5 bases and J lost 2 bases. The CDR3: CASSAQGAAYNSPLHF. CDR3 bases: TGTGCCAGCAGCGCACAGGGGGCTGCCTATAATTCACCCCTCCACTTT.

The gene calls are TRBV7-2 and TRBJ2-5; D perhaps matches TRBD1 (7 bases). The CDR3 has 14 residues. Germline values: CDR1 SGHTA, CDR2 FQGNSA. The V gene lost 4 bases and the J gene lost 5 bases, with 14 bases spanning the gap. CDR3 region: CASSYGSGGETQYF. In nucleotides, the CDR3 is TGTGCCAGCAGCTATGGGTCAGGGGGGGAGACCCAGTACTTC.

The chain carries TRBV24-1 and TRBJ2-7; 12 bases map to TRBD2. The CDR3 extends over 17 amino acids. Trimming at V came to 5 bases and at J to 4 bases, leaving 11 bases not matched to a gene. Germline V gene sequence: CDR1 KGHDR, CDR2 SFDVKD. CDR3 DNA: TGTGCCACCAGTGCCCAGACTAGCGGGAGCCCTAAATACGAGCAGTACTTC. Translated, it gives CATSAQTSGSPKYEQYF.

The V gene is TRBV19, the J gene TRBJ2-1, with D possibly matching TRBD1 (5 bases). Germline-derived CDR1 and CDR2 are LNHDA and SQIVND (reference sequence). The length of the CDR3 is 13 residues. V gave up 5 bases and J gave up 3 bases, with 8 bases separating them. Here the CDR3 DNA reads TGTGCCAGTAGTGCCGACAGCTACAATGAGCAGTTCTTC. This translates into CASSADSYNEQFF.